The 27 T cell receptor beta chains below all came from one sample that was sequenced in a study of control samples from healthy donors and cancer patients. Here immunoSEQ multiplex PCR was the method, and the copy in TCRdb shows in-frame clones only, minus some. The repertoire holds 2,000 to 2,500 clones, with around 97% as singletons. The specimen sequenced was PBMCs. All receptors derive from a man aged 65 to 79 with head and neck cancer.

The chain couples TRBV19 to TRBJ1-1; tentatively, D is TRBD1 (6 bases). V shed 1 base and J shed 1 base, with 19 bases lying between them. The CDR3 spans 18 residues. The germline gives CDR1 LNHDA, CDR2 SQIVND (reference sequence). The CDR3 DNA reads as TGTGCCAGTAGTATAGGGATCGGGGGCCCTTACCCGAACACTGAAGCTTTCTTT. It yields the protein CASSIGIGGPYPNTEAFF. The full variable domain, with the rest looked up from reference TRBV19 and TRBJ1-1, is DGGITQSPKYLFRKEGQNVTLSCEQNLNHDAMYWYRQDPGQGLRLIYYSQIVNDFQKGDIAEGYSVSREKKESFPLTVTSAQKNPTAFYLCASSIGIGGPYPNTEAFFGQGTRLTVV.

V is TRBV18 and J is TRBJ1-6; D remains unclear. Germline values: CDR1 KGHSH, CDR2 LQKENI. Trimming removed 6 bases from V and 6 bases from J, with 12 bases in between. CDR3 length equals 14 residues. The CDR3 spells CASSTVSLNSPLHF. The CDR3 DNA is TGTGCCAGCTCGACGGTCAGCCTTAATTCACCCCTCCACTTT.

The chain carries TRBV28 and TRBJ1-2, with 10 bases matching TRBD1. Germline V CDR1 and CDR2: MDHEN, SYDVKM. The CDR3 length is 15 residues. With V trimmed by 2 bases and J by 8 bases, 8 bases remained unmatched. The chain's CDR3 is CASSLPSRQGAGYTF. CDR3 DNA sequence: TGTGCCAGCAGTTTACCTAGCCGACAGGGGGCGGGCTACACCTTC.

The V gene is TRBV7-3, the J gene TRBJ2-3; unclear D gene. Trimming took 5 bases from V and 1 from J, leaving 10 bases between them. The germline V gene encodes CDR1 SGHTA and CDR2 FQGTGA. The CDR3 totals 14 residues. The CDR3 bases are TGTGCCAGCAGCGGTTCTGGAGGCACAGATACGCAGTATTTT. This sequence encodes CASSGSGGTDTQYF.

This chain joins TRBV6-5 and TRBJ2-1; TRBD2 matches 7 bases. The CDR3 is 16 amino acids. Germline CDR1 and CDR2: MNHEY and SVGAGI. V dropped 4 bases and J dropped 8; count of bases not matched to a gene: 14. The CDR3 DNA is TGTGCCAGCAGTTCCCTCTCTAGCGGAGGGGACGATGAGCAGTTCTTC. Its translation: CASSSLSSGGDDEQFF.

The chain has TRBV25-1 and TRBJ2-5; the match to TRBD1 covers 9 bases. The germline V gene encodes CDR1 MGHDK and CDR2 SYGVNS. The CDR3 loop spans 12 amino acids. The ends lost 7 bases at V and 8 bases at J; junction bases unmatched: 5. The CDR3 sequence is CASIGQGLTQYF. CDR3 sequence (DNA): TGTGCCAGCATTGGACAGGGGCTAACCCAGTACTTC.

The J gene is TRBJ1-1, the V gene TRBV9; 9 bases line up with TRBD1. Per the germline V gene, CDR1 is SGDLS and CDR2 is YYNGEE. CDR3 length equals 15 residues. V shed 3 bases and J 3 bases; nucleotides not matched to a gene: 6. The DNA of the CDR3 is TGTGCCAGCAGCGCCAACGGACAGGGGCACACTGAAGCTTTCTTT. Translated: CASSANGQGHTEAFF.

The chain carries TRBV5-1 and TRBJ1-1, with TRBD1 matching over 8 bases. CDR1 is SGHRS, CDR2 YFSETQ, per germline. The CDR3 is 14 amino acids. V dropped 4 bases and J dropped 0; count of bases not matched to a gene: 2. CDR3 region: CASSRGQVNTEAFF. In DNA form, the CDR3 reads TGCGCCAGCAGCAGGGGACAGGTGAACACTGAAGCTTTCTTT.

V is TRBV12-3 or TRBV12-4 and J is TRBJ2-3; D gene ambiguous. CDR3 length: 13 amino acids. V shed 0 bases and J shed 1 base, with 2 bases lying between them. CDR3 coding DNA: TGTGCCAGCAGTTTAGCGGGCACAGATACGCAGTATTTT. The encoded protein is CASSLAGTDTQYF.

The rearrangement links TRBV12-1 to TRBJ2-7. TRBV12-1 is a pseudogene locus. This CDR3 has 15 amino acids. In nucleotides, the CDR3 is TGTGCCAGCAGCCCTCGGTGGAGGGGGACCTACGAGCAGTACTTC. Its protein product is CASSPRWRGTYEQYF.

This sequence joins TRBV5-1 and TRBJ2-2, with D possibly TRBD2 on 5 matching bases. V was clipped by 7 bases and J by 0 bases, with 13 bases between them. Germline lookup yields CDR1 SGHRS and CDR2 YFSETQ. This CDR3 has 15 amino acids. The CDR3 region has the DNA TGCGCCAGCGCACATCGGGAAACGAACACCGGGGAGCTGTTTTTT. This gives the protein CASAHRETNTGELFF.

This clone has a single count. V is TRBV7-9 and J is TRBJ2-7; 7 bases align to TRBD1. V was pared by 1 base and J by 6 bases, with 9 bases of the junction left unmatched. CDR3 length: 15 amino acids. Germline lookup yields CDR1 SEHNR and CDR2 FQNEAQ (reference sequence). The CDR3: CASSLDRAAGGEQYF. CDR3 coding DNA: TGTGCCAGCAGCTTAGACCGTGCGGCAGGGGGCGAGCAGTACTTC.

Only one count was recorded for this clone. The CDR3 bases are TGTGCCACCAGTGATCGCCGCGGCGGCGACTATGGCTACACCTTC. Amino acid sequence: CATSDRRGGDYGYTF. The rearrangement joins TRBV24-1 to TRBJ1-2; D unclear. The CDR3 has 15 amino acids. The V end lost 3 bases, the J end lost 3 bases, and 13 bases lay between the germline ends. Germline V gene sequence: CDR1 KGHDR, CDR2 SFDVKD.

The chain carries TRBV7-9 and TRBJ1-2; perhaps TRBD1 as D (6 bases). The V end lost 8 bases, the J end lost 0 bases, and 16 bases lay between the germline ends. The CDR3 is 15 amino acids. Germline CDR1 reads SEHNR; CDR2 reads FQNEAQ (reference sequence). The CDR3 loop reads CASWKTGHSNYGYTF. The CDR3, as DNA: TGTGCCAGCTGGAAGACGGGACACTCTAACTATGGCTACACCTTC.

V gene TRBV18 combines with J gene TRBJ1-1; D call uncertain. Trimming shortened V by 3 bases and J by 1 base, and 9 bases separated the two germline ends. This CDR3 is built from 14 residues. Germline V gene data show CDR1 as KGHSH and CDR2 as LQKENI. The CDR3 region is CASSPSTGNTEAFF. As DNA, the CDR3 is TGTGCCAGCTCACCGTCCACGGGGAACACTGAAGCTTTCTTT.

The chain employs TRBV5-1 and TRBJ2-7; TRBD2 matches 9 bases. The CDR3 length is 16 residues. Germline lookup yields CDR1 SGHRS and CDR2 YFSETQ. Trimming cost V 4 bases and J 1 base; bases outside gene matches: 9. The CDR3 reads CASSTSPSGVSYEQYF. The CDR3 DNA reads TGCGCCAGCAGCACCTCCCCTAGCGGGGTTTCCTACGAGCAGTACTTC.

The V gene is TRBV14, the J gene TRBJ1-5; D remains unclear. Germline CDR1 and CDR2: SGHDN and FVKESK. The CDR3 totals 15 residues. Trimming removed 6 bases at V and 0 bases at J, with 12 bases between. Written as DNA, the CDR3 is TGTGCCAGCAGTCGCGAGGTAAATAGCAATCAGCCCCAGCATTTT. Translation gives CASSREVNSNQPQHF.

The chain carries TRBV4-2 and TRBJ2-7, with D possibly TRBD1 on 5 matching bases. The CDR3 loop spans 14 amino acids. Trimming removed 0 bases from V and 6 bases from J, with 12 bases in between. CDR1 LGHNA and CDR2 YNFKEQ come from the germline V gene. For the CDR3, the DNA is TGTGCCAGCAGCCAAGAGGGGTCAGGGCGCGAGCAGTACTTC. Protein sequence: CASSQEGSGREQYF.

The rearrangement joins TRBV7-9 to TRBJ2-7; D possibly corresponds to TRBD2 (5 bases). The germline V and J ends were trimmed by 5 bases and 2 bases, with 13 bases remaining between them. The CDR3 length is 14 residues. CDR1 and CDR2 (germline): SEHNR, FQNEAQ (reference sequence). This chain's CDR3 is CASSPSGTAYEQYF. CDR3 DNA sequence: TGTGCCAGCAGCCCAAGCGGAACTGCCTACGAGCAGTACTTC.

The chain carries TRBV19 and TRBJ2-1; 10 bases agree with TRBD2. Germline-derived CDR1 and CDR2 are LNHDA and SQIVND (reference sequence). The CDR3 spans 15 residues. V shed 1 base, J shed 9 bases, and the junction held 6 bases outside the gene matches. CDR3 loop: CASSIGVLAGIEQFF. CDR3 DNA sequence: TGTGCCAGTAGTATAGGGGTACTAGCGGGAATTGAGCAGTTCTTC.

The rearrangement links TRBV5-1 to TRBJ1-3; perhaps TRBD1 as D (6 bases). V dropped 0 bases and J dropped 4 bases, with 11 bases sitting between them. The length of the CDR3 is 15 residues. The germline CDR1 and CDR2 sequences are SGHRS and YFSETQ. CDR3 in amino acids: CASSLAGGAGNTIYF. The CDR3 DNA follows: TGCGCCAGCAGCTTGGCCGGGGGCGCAGGAAACACCATATATTTT.

The rearrangement links TRBV3-1 (or the pseudogene TRBV3-2) to TRBJ2-3; 7 nucleotides match TRBD2. The germline gives CDR1 LGHDT, CDR2 YNNKEL (reference sequence). CDR3 length: 17 amino acids. V was clipped by 0 bases and J by 4 bases; unmatched bases: 10. CDR3 DNA: TGTGCCAGCAGCCAAGATCTCAGCGGGGCCCCGCCAGATACGCAGTATTTT. It codes for CASSQDLSGAPPDTQYF.

The gene calls are TRBV19 and TRBJ2-1; D is perhaps TRBD2 (7 bases). There are 16 residues in the CDR3. Germline CDR1 reads LNHDA; CDR2 reads SQIVND (reference sequence). Trimming took off 8 bases at V and 3 bases at J, with 20 bases between the two ends. The CDR3 spells CASGPLGGGGYNEQFF. The CDR3 DNA is TGTGCCAGTGGTCCCCTGGGGGGAGGGGGCTACAATGAGCAGTTCTTC.

The CDR3 sequence: CASRPFGQGLTYEQYF. DNA of the CDR3: TGTGCCAGCAGACCCTTTGGGCAGGGATTAACCTACGAGCAGTACTTC. This chain joins TRBV27 and TRBJ2-7; perhaps TRBD1 as D (5 bases). Germline lookup yields CDR1 MNHEY and CDR2 SMNVEV (reference sequence). V gave up 6 bases and J gave up 2 bases, with 20 bases separating them. The CDR3 sequence is 16 residues long.

The chain has TRBV4-2 and TRBJ2-7, with 12 bases fitting TRBD1. Trimming cost V 4 bases and J 7 bases; bases outside gene matches: 8. This CDR3 region has 15 residues. From germline, CDR1 is LGHNA and CDR2 YNFKEQ. The CDR3 region is CASSRRDRGLEEQYF. DNA for the CDR3: TGTGCCAGCAGCCGTCGGGACAGGGGGCTGGAGGAGCAGTACTTC.

This chain uses TRBV7-2 with TRBJ2-7; the D call may be TRBD1 or TRBD2 (5 bases each). V was clipped by 5 bases and J by 7 bases, with 21 bases between them. The CDR3 consists of 15 residues. Looked up from germline, CDR1 is SGHTA and CDR2 is FQGNSA. The CDR3 region is CASSPGTYRVEEQYF. The CDR3, as DNA: TGTGCCAGCAGCCCGGGGACCTACCGGGTTGAGGAGCAGTACTTC.

The chain joins TRBV27 to TRBJ2-7; TRBD2 aligns across 8 bases. V was clipped by 2 bases and J by 4 bases; unmatched bases: 7. The germline V gene has CDR1 MNHEY and CDR2 SMNVEV (reference sequence). There are 15 residues in the CDR3. The CDR3 is CASSLQGGGFYEQYF. In DNA form, the CDR3 reads TGTGCCAGCAGTTTACAAGGCGGGGGGTTTTACGAGCAGTACTTC.